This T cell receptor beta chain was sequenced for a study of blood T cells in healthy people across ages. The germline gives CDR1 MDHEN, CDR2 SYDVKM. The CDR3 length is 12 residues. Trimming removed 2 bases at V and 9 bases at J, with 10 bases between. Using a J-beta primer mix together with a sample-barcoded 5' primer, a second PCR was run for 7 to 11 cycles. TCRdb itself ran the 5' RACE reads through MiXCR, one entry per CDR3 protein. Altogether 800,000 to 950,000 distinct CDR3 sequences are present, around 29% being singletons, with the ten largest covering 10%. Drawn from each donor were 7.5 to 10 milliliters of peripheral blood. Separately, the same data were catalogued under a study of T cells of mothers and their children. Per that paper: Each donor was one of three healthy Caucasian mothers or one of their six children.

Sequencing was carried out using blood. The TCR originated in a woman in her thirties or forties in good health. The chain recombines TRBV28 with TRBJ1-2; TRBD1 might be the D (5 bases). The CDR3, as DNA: TGTGCCAGCAGTTTAAGGGGTTATTGCTACACCTTC. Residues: CASSLRGYCYTF.